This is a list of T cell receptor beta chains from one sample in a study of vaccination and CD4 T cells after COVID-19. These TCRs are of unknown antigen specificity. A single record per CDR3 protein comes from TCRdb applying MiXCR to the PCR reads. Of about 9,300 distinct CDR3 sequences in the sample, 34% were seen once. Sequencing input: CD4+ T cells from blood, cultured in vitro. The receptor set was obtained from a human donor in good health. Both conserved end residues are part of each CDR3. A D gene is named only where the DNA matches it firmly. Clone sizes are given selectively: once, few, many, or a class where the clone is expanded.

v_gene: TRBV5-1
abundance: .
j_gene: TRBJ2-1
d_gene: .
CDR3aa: CASSLGGDNEQFF
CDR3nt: TGCGCCAGCAGCTTGGGTGGAGACAATGAGCAGTTCTTC

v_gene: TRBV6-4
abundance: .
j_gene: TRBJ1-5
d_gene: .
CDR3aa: CASSQYRDQPQHF
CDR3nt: TGTGCCAGCAGTCAGTACAGGGATCAGCCCCAGCATTTT

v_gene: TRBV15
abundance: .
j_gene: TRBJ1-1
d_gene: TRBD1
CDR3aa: CATSMRTGATEAFF
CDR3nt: TGTGCCACCAGCATGAGGACAGGGGCGACTGAAGCTTTCTTT

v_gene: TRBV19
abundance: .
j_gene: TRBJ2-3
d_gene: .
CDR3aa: CASSPWAGGTDTQYF
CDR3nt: TGTGCCAGTAGCCCCTGGGCAGGAGGCACAGATACGCAGTATTTT

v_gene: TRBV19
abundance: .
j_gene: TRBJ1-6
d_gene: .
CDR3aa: CASTWDGLGNSPLHF
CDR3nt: TGTGCCAGTACCTGGGACGGGCTAGGGAATTCACCCCTCCACTTT

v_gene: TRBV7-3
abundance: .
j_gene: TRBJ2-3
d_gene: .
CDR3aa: CASSSPPVYTQYF
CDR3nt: TGTGCCAGCAGCTCGCCCCCCGTCTATACGCAGTATTTT

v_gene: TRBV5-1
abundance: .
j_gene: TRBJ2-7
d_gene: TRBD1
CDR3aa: CASSLTYPGDRNEQYF
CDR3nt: TGCGCCAGCAGCTTGACCTATCCAGGGGACAGAAACGAGCAGTACTTC

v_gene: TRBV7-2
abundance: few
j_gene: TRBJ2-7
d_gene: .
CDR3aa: CASSPSSVSTYEQYF
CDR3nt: TGTGCCAGCAGCCCATCTAGCGTCTCCACCTACGAGCAGTACTTC

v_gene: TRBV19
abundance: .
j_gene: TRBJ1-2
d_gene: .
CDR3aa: CASRCGYTF
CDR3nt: TGTGCCAGTAGGTGTGGCTACACCTTC

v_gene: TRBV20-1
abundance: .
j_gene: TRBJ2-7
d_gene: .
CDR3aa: CSASDIVSGGIYEQYF
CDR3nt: TGCAGTGCTAGCGACATAGTCTCAGGGGGGATCTACGAGCAGTACTTC

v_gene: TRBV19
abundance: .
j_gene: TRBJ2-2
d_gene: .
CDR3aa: CASPRGHGLTNTGELFF
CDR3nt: TGTGCCAGTCCCCGGGGCCACGGACTTACGAACACCGGGGAGCTGTTTTTT

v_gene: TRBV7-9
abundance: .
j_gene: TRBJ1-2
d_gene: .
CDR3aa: CASSPSGTSGYTF
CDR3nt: TGTGCCAGCAGCCCTTCCGGGACCTCAGGCTACACCTTC

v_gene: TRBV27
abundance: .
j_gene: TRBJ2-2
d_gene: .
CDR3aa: CASSLSRLTGELFF
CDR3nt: TGTGCCAGCAGCCTGAGTCGGCTCACCGGGGAGCTGTTTTTT

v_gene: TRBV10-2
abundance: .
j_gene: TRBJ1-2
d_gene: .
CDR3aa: CATQTGSNYGYTF
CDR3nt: TGCGCCACACAGACAGGTTCTAACTATGGCTACACCTTC

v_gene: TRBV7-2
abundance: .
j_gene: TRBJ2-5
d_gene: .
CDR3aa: CASSRQETQYF
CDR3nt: TGTGCCAGCAGCCGCCAAGAGACCCAGTACTTC

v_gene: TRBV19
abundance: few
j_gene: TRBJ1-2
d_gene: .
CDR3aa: CATRGEGVGYTF
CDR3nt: TGTGCCACCAGAGGGGAAGGGGTGGGCTACACCTTC

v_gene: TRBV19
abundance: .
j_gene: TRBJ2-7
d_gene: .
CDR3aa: CAGGPDGLYEQYF
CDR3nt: TGTGCCGGCGGTCCCGACGGTCTCTACGAGCAGTACTTC

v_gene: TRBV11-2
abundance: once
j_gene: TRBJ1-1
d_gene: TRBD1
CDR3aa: CASSYNTGGRAEAFF
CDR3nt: TGTGCCAGCAGCTATAATACAGGGGGCCGGGCTGAAGCTTTCTTT

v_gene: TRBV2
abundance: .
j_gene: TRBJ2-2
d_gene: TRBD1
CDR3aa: CASAPGQRTGELFF
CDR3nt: TGTGCCAGCGCACCGGGACAGCGCACCGGGGAGCTGTTTTTT

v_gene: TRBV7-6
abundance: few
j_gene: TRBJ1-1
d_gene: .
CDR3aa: CASSSNPTWNTEAFF
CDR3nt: TGTGCCAGCAGCTCCAACCCGACTTGGAACACTGAAGCTTTCTTT

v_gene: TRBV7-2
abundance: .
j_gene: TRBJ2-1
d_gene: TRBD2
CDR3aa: CASSPPTSGLHEQFF
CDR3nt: TGTGCCAGCAGCCCTCCGACTAGCGGGTTGCATGAGCAGTTCTTC

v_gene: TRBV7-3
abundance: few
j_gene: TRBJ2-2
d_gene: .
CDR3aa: CASSLGGNTGELFF
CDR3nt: TGTGCCAGCAGCTTAGGGGGGAACACCGGGGAGCTGTTTTTT

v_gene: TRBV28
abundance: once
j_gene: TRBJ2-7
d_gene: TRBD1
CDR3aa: CASSLSDRGLDEQYF
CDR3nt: TGTGCCAGCAGTTTAAGTGACAGGGGGCTGGACGAGCAGTACTTC

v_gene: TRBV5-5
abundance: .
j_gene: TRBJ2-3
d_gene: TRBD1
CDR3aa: CASSLTGGFADTQYF
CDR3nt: TGTGCCAGCAGCTTGACAGGGGGTTTCGCAGATACGCAGTATTTT

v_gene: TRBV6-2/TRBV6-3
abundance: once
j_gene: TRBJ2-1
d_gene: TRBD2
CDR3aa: CASINSGREGNEQFF
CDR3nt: TGTGCCAGCATCAATAGCGGGAGGGAGGGGAATGAGCAGTTCTTC

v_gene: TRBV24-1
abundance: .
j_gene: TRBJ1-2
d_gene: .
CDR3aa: CATSDTGSGYTF
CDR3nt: TGTGCCACCAGTGATACAGGGTCCGGCTACACCTTC

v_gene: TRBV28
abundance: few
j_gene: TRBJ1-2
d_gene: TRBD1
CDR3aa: CASSPGQGYYGYTF
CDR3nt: TGTGCCAGCAGTCCCGGACAGGGGTACTATGGCTACACCTTC

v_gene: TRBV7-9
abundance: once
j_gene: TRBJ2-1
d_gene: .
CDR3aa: CASSSDSHYNEQFF
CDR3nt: TGTGCCAGCAGTTCGGACAGCCACTACAATGAGCAGTTCTTC

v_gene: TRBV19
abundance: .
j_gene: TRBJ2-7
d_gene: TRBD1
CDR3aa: CASSDDRGYEQYF
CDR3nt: TGTGCCAGTAGTGATGACAGGGGCTACGAGCAGTACTTC

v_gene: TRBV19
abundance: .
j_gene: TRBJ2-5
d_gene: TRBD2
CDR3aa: CASSSLAGGETQYF
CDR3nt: TGTGCCAGTAGTTCCCTAGCGGGAGGGGAGACCCAGTACTTC

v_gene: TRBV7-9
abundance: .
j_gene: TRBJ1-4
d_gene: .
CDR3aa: CASSLWATNEKLFF
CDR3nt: TGTGCCAGCAGCTTATGGGCAACTAATGAAAAACTGTTTTTT

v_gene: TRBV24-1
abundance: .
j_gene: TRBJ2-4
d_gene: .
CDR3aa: CATSEAGAPLNDIQYF
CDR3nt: TGTGCCACCAGTGAGGCAGGGGCCCCCCTTAACGACATTCAGTACTTC

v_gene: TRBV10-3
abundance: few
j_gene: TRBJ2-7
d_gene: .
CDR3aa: CATTSTGKDPIEQYF
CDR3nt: TGTGCCACAACCTCGACGGGGAAGGACCCTATTGAGCAGTACTTC

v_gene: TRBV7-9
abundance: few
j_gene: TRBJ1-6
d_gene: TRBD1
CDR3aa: CATAGQVNSPLHF
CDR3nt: TGTGCCACCGCGGGACAGGTGAATTCACCCCTCCACTTT

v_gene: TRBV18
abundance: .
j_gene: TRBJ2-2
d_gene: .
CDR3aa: CASSPTGSAGELFF
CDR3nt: TGTGCCAGCTCACCTACAGGGTCAGCCGGGGAGCTGTTTTTT

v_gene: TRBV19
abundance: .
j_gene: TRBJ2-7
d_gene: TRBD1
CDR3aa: CASSPSTGQGYEQYF
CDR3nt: TGTGCCAGTAGCCCTTCTACGGGACAGGGCTACGAGCAGTACTTC

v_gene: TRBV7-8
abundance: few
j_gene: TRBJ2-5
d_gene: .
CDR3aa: CASSPISIETQYF
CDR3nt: TGTGCCAGCAGCCCCATTAGCATAGAGACCCAGTACTTC

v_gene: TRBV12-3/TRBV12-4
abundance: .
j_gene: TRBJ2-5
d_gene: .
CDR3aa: CASSPLLGVQETQYF
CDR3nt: TGTGCCAGCAGCCCTCTCCTAGGGGTCCAAGAGACCCAGTACTTC

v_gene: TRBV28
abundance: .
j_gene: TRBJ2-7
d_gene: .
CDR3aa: CATDRGSVPYEQYF
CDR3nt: TGTGCCACCGACCGAGGGTCGGTCCCCTACGAGCAGTACTTC

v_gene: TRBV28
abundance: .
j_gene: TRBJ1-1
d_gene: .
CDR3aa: CASSLQGPLARAFF
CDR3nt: TGTGCCAGCAGCCTACAGGGTCCCTTAGCGAGAGCTTTCTTT

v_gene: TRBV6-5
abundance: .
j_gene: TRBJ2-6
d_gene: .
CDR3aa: CASSYSFTGANVLTF
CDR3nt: TGTGCCAGCAGTTACTCATTTACTGGGGCCAACGTCCTGACTTTC

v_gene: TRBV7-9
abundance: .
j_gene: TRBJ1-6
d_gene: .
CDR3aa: CASSGGAISYNSPLHF
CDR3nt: TGTGCCAGCAGCGGGGGGGCTATCTCCTATAATTCACCCCTCCACTTT

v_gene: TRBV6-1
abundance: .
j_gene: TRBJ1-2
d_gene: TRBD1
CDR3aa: CASSGQGKYGYTF
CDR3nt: TGTGCCAGCAGTGGACAGGGGAAATACGGCTACACCTTC

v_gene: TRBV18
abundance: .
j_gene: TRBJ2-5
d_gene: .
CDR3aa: CASSPKQTETQYF
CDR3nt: TGTGCCAGCTCACCCAAACAAACGGAGACCCAGTACTTC

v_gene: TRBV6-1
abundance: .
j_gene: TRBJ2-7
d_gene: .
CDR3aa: CASSQKSNSHYEQYF
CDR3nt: TGTGCCAGCAGTCAAAAAAGTAATTCACACTACGAGCAGTACTTC

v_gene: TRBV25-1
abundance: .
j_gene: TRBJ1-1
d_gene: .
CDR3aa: CASSESGSLNTEAFF
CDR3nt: TGTGCCAGCAGTGAATCAGGCAGCTTGAACACTGAAGCTTTCTTT

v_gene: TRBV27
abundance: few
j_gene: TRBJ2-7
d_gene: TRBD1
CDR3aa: CASSSIRQGPSYEQYF
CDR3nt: TGTGCCAGCAGTTCTATCCGACAGGGTCCGTCCTACGAGCAGTACTTC

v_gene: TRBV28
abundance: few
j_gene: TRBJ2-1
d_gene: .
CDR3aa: CASSFSGTRRSYNEQFF
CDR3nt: TGTGCCAGCAGTTTTTCCGGGACCCGGAGGTCCTACAATGAGCAGTTCTTC

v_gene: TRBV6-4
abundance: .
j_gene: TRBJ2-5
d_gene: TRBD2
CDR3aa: CASSRLAGEQETQYF
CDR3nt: TGTGCCAGCAGTCGACTAGCGGGAGAGCAAGAGACCCAGTACTTC

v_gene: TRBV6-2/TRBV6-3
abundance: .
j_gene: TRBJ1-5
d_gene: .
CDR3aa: CASAPMGGARAQPQHF
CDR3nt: TGTGCCAGCGCCCCCATGGGGGGGGCTCGGGCTCAGCCCCAGCATTTT

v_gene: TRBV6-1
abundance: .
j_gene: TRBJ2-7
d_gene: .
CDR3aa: CASSLIRTPVGQQYF
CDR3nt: TGTGCCAGCAGCCTAATAAGGACACCGGTCGGGCAGCAGTACTTC

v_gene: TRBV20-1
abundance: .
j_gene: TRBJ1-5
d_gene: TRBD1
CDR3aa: CSARLHRGDQPQHF
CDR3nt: TGCAGTGCCCGACTCCACAGGGGGGATCAGCCCCAGCATTTT

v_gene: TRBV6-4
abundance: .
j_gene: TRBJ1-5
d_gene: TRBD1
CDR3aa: CASSDSTGGNQPQHF
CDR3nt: TGTGCCAGCAGTGACTCGACAGGGGGCAATCAGCCCCAGCATTTT

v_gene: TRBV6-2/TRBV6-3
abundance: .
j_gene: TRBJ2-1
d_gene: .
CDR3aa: CASREGGYNEQFF
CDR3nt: TGTGCCAGCAGGGAAGGGGGCTACAATGAGCAGTTCTTC

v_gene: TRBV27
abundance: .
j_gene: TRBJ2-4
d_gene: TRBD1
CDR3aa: CASSAWDRGSGNIQYF
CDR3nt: TGTGCCAGCAGTGCCTGGGACAGGGGATCGGGAAACATTCAGTACTTC

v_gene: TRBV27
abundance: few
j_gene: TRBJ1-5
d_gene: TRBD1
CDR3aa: CASRDRTGDSNQPQHF
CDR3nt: TGTGCCAGCCGTGACCGGACAGGGGATAGCAATCAGCCCCAGCATTTT

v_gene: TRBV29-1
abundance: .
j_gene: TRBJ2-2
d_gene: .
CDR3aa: CSSSGMGAGELFF
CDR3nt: TGCAGCTCCTCCGGTATGGGTGCCGGGGAGCTGTTTTTT

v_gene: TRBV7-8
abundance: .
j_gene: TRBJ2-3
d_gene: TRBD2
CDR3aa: CASSLLAGPRDTQYF
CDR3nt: TGTGCCAGCAGCTTGCTAGCGGGTCCAAGGGATACGCAGTATTTT

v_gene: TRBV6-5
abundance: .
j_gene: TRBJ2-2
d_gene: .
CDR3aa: CASSYSGVTGELFF
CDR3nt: TGTGCCAGCAGTTACTCTGGGGTCACCGGGGAGCTGTTTTTT